The 6 T cell receptor beta chains in this list originate from one sample, sequenced in a study of blood T cell repertoires in COVID-19. Measured with immunoSEQ multiplex PCR; TCRdb has only the in-frame clones, and not every one. The data contain around 150,000 clones, about four fifths of them singletons. Sequencing was performed on peripheral blood. The source of these receptors is a woman aged 80 or older in a cohort sampled during active or convalescent COVID-19.

The J gene is TRBJ2-7, the V gene TRBV21-1; the D call TRBD1 from the table was never checked on the DNA. TRBV21-1 is a pseudogene locus. The CDR3 covers 16 residues. This CDR3 reads CASSTLMGTGAYEQYV. In DNA form, the CDR3 reads TGTGCCAGCAGCACATTAATGGGGACAGGGGCGTACGAGCAGTACGTC.

This clone has more than one count but fewer than ten. The chain combines TRBV28 with TRBJ1-4; 8 nucleotides line up with TRBD1. CDR1 and CDR2 from the germline V gene are MDHEN and SYDVKM. After removal of 6 bases from V and 7 bases from J, the junction contained 7 bases not matched to a gene. The CDR3 runs 14 residues. The CDR3 reads CASSMDRVGEKLFF. For the CDR3, the DNA is TGTGCCAGCAGCATGGACAGGGTGGGTGAAAAACTGTTTTTT. The full variable domain, with the rest looked up from reference TRBV28 and TRBJ1-4, is DVKVTQSSRYLVKRTGEKVFLECVQDMDHENMFWYRQDPGLGLRLIYFSYDVKMKEKGDIPEGYSVSREKKERFSLILESASTNQTSMYLCASSMDRVGEKLFFGSGTQLSVL.

V usage is TRBV19 and J usage is TRBJ1-2; D is ambiguous. Germline V gene lookup returns CDR1 LNHDA and CDR2 SQIVND (reference sequence). The CDR3 totals 14 residues. V was clipped by 6 bases and J by 4 bases, with 15 bases between them. CDR3: CASRGRQDLYGYTF. The CDR3 bases are TGTGCCAGTAGAGGTCGTCAGGATCTCTATGGCTACACCTTC.

This sequence joins TRBV7-8 and TRBJ2-7; D not resolved. This CDR3 contains 13 residues. Trimming took 2 bases from V and 5 from J, leaving 10 bases between them. Germline-derived CDR1 and CDR2 are SGHVS and FQNEAQ. CDR3 sequence reads: CASSLTRVHEQYF. For the CDR3, the DNA is TGTGCCAGCAGCTTAACTCGTGTCCACGAGCAGTACTTC.

This chain connects TRBV20-1 to TRBJ2-3; possibly TRBD2 for D (6 bases). The CDR3 runs to 14 residues. V lost 3 bases to trimming and J lost 3 bases, with 13 bases between them. CDR1 is DFQATT and CDR2 is SNEGSKA in the germline V gene (reference sequence). The CDR3 DNA sequence: TGCAGTGCTAGTTTGCGGGGTTCGACAGATACGCAGTATTTT. The encoded protein is CSASLRGSTDTQYF.

J is TRBJ1-6 and V is TRBV7-9; TRBD1 aligns across 8 bases. V lost 3 bases and J lost 6; bases outside the gene matches: 4. The germline CDR1 and CDR2 sequences are SEHNR and FQNEAQ (reference sequence). The CDR3 has 15 amino acids. CDR3 nucleotide sequence: TGTGCCAGCAGCTTGACAGGGGACGGTAATTCACCCCTCCACTTT. Its protein is CASSLTGDGNSPLHF.